This TCR beta chain was captured in a study of T-cell reconstitution after alpha-beta-depleted transplantation in children. The TCRbeta library was prepared with unique molecular identifiers. In TCRdb, the PCR reads were re-called with MiXCR into one record per CDR3 protein. The table includes approximately 340,000 distinct CDR3 sequences, around 10% detected once. V lost 1 base, J lost 4 bases, and 11 bases lay in between. The CDR3 length is 13 residues. Germline assignment: CDR1 DFQATT and CDR2 SNEGSKA (reference sequence). This clonotype was detected a few times. The rearrangement joins TRBV20-1 to TRBJ2-7; D gene ambiguous. The clonotype was recovered from a human donor who donated a stem cell graft to a child with acute lymphoblastic leukemia. The sequenced sample was PBMCs from the stem cell graft donor, obtained from the stem cell graft. This CDR3 is CSARGLQGYEQYF. Written as DNA, the CDR3 is TGCAGTGCTAGAGGCCTTCAAGGGTACGAGCAGTACTTC.